These 31 T cell receptor beta chains were all obtained from the same sample, sequenced in a study of T cell repertoires in cytomegalovirus infection. Antigen specificity for these receptors is unknown. TCRdb ran MiXCR on the reads and lists one entry per CDR3 protein. Of under 150,000 distinct CDR3 sequences in the sample, roughly a quarter were seen once. The sequencing sample was made of PBMCs, sequenced either directly or after in vitro stimulation (not recorded which). Receptors were obtained from a human donor in good health (CMV status not recorded). Some clones in this sample may be carry-over from other donors' samples.

V and J are TRBV11-2 and TRBJ2-1; 16 positions agree with TRBD2. The germline V gene has CDR1 SGHAT and CDR2 FQNNGV. The CDR3 contains 16 residues. V was clipped by 7 bases and J by 11 bases; unmatched bases: 11. CDR3 protein: CASKGLAGGGGNKQFF. The CDR3 bases are TGTGCCAGCAAGGGACTAGCGGGAGGGGGGGGAAATAAGCAGTTCTTC.

This clonotype was seen a handful of times. The chain has TRBV2 and TRBJ2-2; D ambiguous. The CDR3 extends over 13 amino acids. Looked up from germline, CDR1 is SNHLY and CDR2 is FYNNEI. Trimming removed 4 bases at V and 9 bases at J, with 12 bases between. CDR3 in DNA: TGTGCCAGCAGTGTGGACCGCCTAAGGGAGCTGTTTTTT. Protein: CASSVDRLRELFF.

This chain connects TRBV5-4 to TRBJ1-6; weak D call: TRBD1 (5 bases). CDR1 is SGHNT and CDR2 is YYREEE in the germline V gene (reference sequence). The CDR3 is 15 residues long. V was clipped by 0 bases and J by 3 bases, with 7 bases between them. CDR3 in amino acids: CASSLEGLYNSPLHF. In DNA form, the CDR3 reads TGTGCCAGCAGCTTGGAGGGGCTCTATAATTCACCCCTCCACTTT.

The chain uses TRBV20-1 and TRBJ2-3, with no clear D. Germline CDR1 is DFQATT and CDR2 is SNEGSKA (reference sequence). V lost 0 bases and J lost 6, with 10 bases in between. This CDR3 comprises 13 residues. The CDR3 spells CSARDIIVDTQYF. The CDR3 DNA reads TGCAGTGCTAGAGATATAATTGTTGATACGCAGTATTTT.

This chain links TRBV19 with TRBJ1-2; D gene uncertain. V was shortened by 9 bases and J by 6 bases, with 17 bases between the two germline ends. CDR1 and CDR2 from the germline V gene are LNHDA and SQIVND (reference sequence). The CDR3 loop spans 13 amino acids. CDR3 residues: CASRPQVDDGYTF. The CDR3 DNA sequence: TGTGCCAGCCGTCCCCAGGTCGACGATGGCTACACCTTC.

V and J are TRBV6-1 and TRBJ2-6; D is perhaps TRBD1 (6 bases). The V end was cut by 5 bases, the J end by 0 bases, with 20 bases between. The CDR3 contains 19 residues. The germline CDR1 and CDR2 sequences are MNHNS and SASEGT. The CDR3 protein is CASSWTPGTRTSGANVLTF. The CDR3 DNA sequence: TGTGCCAGCAGTTGGACTCCCGGGACACGGACCTCTGGGGCCAACGTCCTGACTTTC.

The chain joins TRBV28 to TRBJ2-1, with TRBD2 matching 10 bases. V shed 8 bases and J 4 bases; nucleotides not matched to a gene: 8. The CDR3 length is 15 residues. Germline V gene data show CDR1 as MDHEN and CDR2 as SYDVKM. CDR3 DNA: TGTGCCAGCGAACTAGCGGGGAGGGCTTACAATGAGCAGTTCTTC. It translates to CASELAGRAYNEQFF.

The chain employs TRBV11-2 and TRBJ2-1; 7 nucleotides match TRBD1. Per germline, CDR1 SGHAT and CDR2 FQNNGV. This CDR3 has 12 residues. Germline trimming cut 5 bases from V and 12 bases from J; bases unmatched to any gene: 7. The chain's CDR3 is CASSGQVGGQFF. The CDR3 region has the DNA TGTGCCAGCAGCGGACAGGTGGGTGGGCAGTTCTTC.

The chain couples TRBV7-2 to TRBJ2-2; D gene ambiguous. This CDR3 is built from 16 residues. In germline, CDR1 is SGHTA, CDR2 FQGNSA. The V end was cut by 2 bases, the J end by 0 bases, with 10 bases between. CDR3 in DNA: TGTGCCAGCAGCTTATCGGTTGCGGCGAACACCGGGGAGCTGTTTTTT. This encodes CASSLSVAANTGELFF.

This chain connects TRBV11-2 to TRBJ2-7; no clear D gene. This CDR3 region has 15 residues. Germline values: CDR1 SGHAT, CDR2 FQNNGV. V lost 1 base and J 0 bases, leaving 10 bases between the germline ends. The CDR3 DNA follows: TGTGCCAGCAGCTTAGTACCAGGTACCTCCTACGAGCAGTACGTC. Encoded protein: CASSLVPGTSYEQYV.

This clonotype was seen only a few times. The chain couples TRBV20-1 to TRBJ2-3; 7 nucleotides line up with TRBD2. CDR1 and CDR2 from the germline V gene are DFQATT and SNEGSKA (reference sequence). V was clipped by 4 bases and J by 3 bases; unmatched bases: 7. The CDR3 has 14 amino acids. CDR3 sequence (DNA): TGCAGTGCTACTGTAGCGGGTTTGACAGATACGCAGTATTTT. Protein: CSATVAGLTDTQYF.

The V call is TRBV12-3 or TRBV12-4, the J call TRBJ2-1; 7 bases line up with TRBD2. The length of the CDR3 is 14 residues. V lost 1 base, J lost 6 bases, and 3 bases stayed unmatched. The CDR3 region has the DNA TGTGCCAGCAGTTTAGGACTAGCCCCCAATGAGCAGTTCTTC. It yields the protein CASSLGLAPNEQFF.

The chain carries TRBV7-9 and TRBJ2-7; TRBD2 matches 9 bases. V shed 5 bases and J 3 bases; nucleotides not matched to a gene: 17. The CDR3 consists of 18 residues. The V gene's germline CDR1 is SEHNR and CDR2 FQNEAQ (reference sequence). CDR3 DNA: TGTGCCAGCAGCGCGGGGTCGGACGGGGCTAGCGGGATCTACGAGCAGTACGTC. It encodes CASSAGSDGASGIYEQYV.

This CDR3 reads CASSSNRLSYEQYF. CDR3 nucleotide sequence: TGTGCCAGCAGTTCCAACAGGCTCTCCTACGAGCAGTACTTC. The chain has TRBV2 and TRBJ2-7, with a possible D match to TRBD1 (5 bases). This CDR3 has 14 residues. Germline-derived CDR1 and CDR2 are SNHLY and FYNNEI. The germline V and J ends were trimmed by 5 bases and 0 bases, with 11 bases remaining between them.

The chain couples TRBV2 to TRBJ2-7; TRBD2 might be the D (5 bases). Germline values: CDR1 SNHLY, CDR2 FYNNEI. There are 13 residues in the CDR3. V lost 7 bases and J 3 bases, leaving 13 bases between the germline ends. Here the CDR3 reads CASTRRRVYEQYV. CDR3 coding DNA: TGTGCCAGCACCCGACGGCGGGTCTACGAGCAGTACGTC.

The chain is built from TRBV9 and TRBJ2-2; TRBD1 is a possible D gene (5 bases). CDR3 length equals 14 residues. Germline V gene lookup returns CDR1 SGDLS and CDR2 YYNGEE. Trimming removed 0 bases at V and 4 bases at J, with 7 bases between. The CDR3 bases are TGTGCCAGCAGCGTAGGGGGCGGCACCGGGGAGCTGTTTTTT. It is translated as CASSVGGGTGELFF.

A few counts support this clonotype. V usage is TRBV6-1 and J usage is TRBJ2-5; unclear D gene. V was cut by 2 bases and J by 5 bases, with 9 bases left in between. Looked up from germline, CDR1 is MNHNS and CDR2 is SASEGT. The CDR3 covers 13 residues. The CDR3 nucleotides read TGTGCCAGCAGTGAAACCCCTAGGGAGACCCAGTACTTC. Amino acids: CASSETPRETQYF.

This sequence joins TRBV6-1 and TRBJ2-7; D remains unclear. The germline V and J ends were trimmed by 2 bases and 9 bases, with 5 bases remaining between them. Germline CDR1 is MNHNS and CDR2 is SASEGT. This CDR3 contains 10 residues. The CDR3 reads CASSEKVQYF. The CDR3, as DNA: TGTGCCAGCAGTGAAAAGGTGCAGTACTTC.

The chain carries TRBV30 and TRBJ1-1; no clear D. Trimming stripped 3 bases from V and 7 bases from J, with 9 bases between. CDR3 size: 11 residues. Germline loops: CDR1 GTSNPN, CDR2 SVGIG (reference sequence). CDR3: CAWRVSLEAFF. CDR3 bases: TGTGCCTGGAGGGTTTCTCTTGAAGCTTTCTTT. Full variable domain (rest looked up from reference TRBV30 and TRBJ1-1): SQTIHQWPATLVQPVGSPLSLECTVEGTSNPNLYWYRQAAGRGLQLLFYSVGIGQISSEVPQNLSASRPQDRQFILSSKKLLLSDSGFYLCAWRVSLEAFFGQGTRLTVV.

The table lists this clonotype with a few counts. This chain connects TRBV7-2 to TRBJ2-7, with TRBD2 identical over 9 bases. Germline V lookup: CDR1 SGHTA, CDR2 FQGNSA. V trimming: 5 bases; J trimming: 0 bases; junction bases outside the gene matches: 2. This CDR3 is built from 14 residues. The CDR3 DNA reads TGTGCCAGCAGCCCGACTAGCGGCTCCTACGAGCAGTACTTC. Amino acids: CASSPTSGSYEQYF.

This clonotype has more than one count but fewer than ten. This chain connects TRBV12-3 or TRBV12-4 to TRBJ1-3; perhaps TRBD1 as D (5 bases). The V end was cut by 4 bases, the J end by 3 bases, with 10 bases between. This CDR3 comprises 14 residues. CDR3 sequence reads: CASSSSGGGNTIYF. For the CDR3, the DNA is TGTGCCAGCAGTTCCTCGGGGGGTGGAAACACCATATATTTT.

The J gene is TRBJ2-1, the V gene TRBV20-1; D may be TRBD2 (6 bases). Germline loops: CDR1 DFQATT, CDR2 SNEGSKA (reference sequence). Trimming took off 6 bases at V and 1 base at J, with 16 bases between the two ends. The length of the CDR3 is 15 residues. In DNA form, the CDR3 reads TGCAGTGCCTTAGACTGGAGGGTGTCCTACAATGAGCAGTTCTTC. The encoded protein is CSALDWRVSYNEQFF.

This clonotype was counted only a few times. The chain employs TRBV7-2 and TRBJ2-3; 16 bases match TRBD2. This CDR3 is built from 18 residues. The ends lost 5 bases at V and 4 bases at J; junction bases unmatched: 9. Germline V gene data show CDR1 as SGHTA and CDR2 as FQGNSA. The CDR3 nucleotides read TGTGCCAGCAGCCCGGGTTGGGGACTAGCGGGAGGGTCAGATACGCAGTATTTT. Translated, it gives CASSPGWGLAGGSDTQYF.

This clonotype has a count of ten or more. The gene calls are TRBV6-1 and TRBJ1-5; a possible D gene is TRBD1 (5 bases). Trimming pared 6 bases from V and 7 bases from J, leaving 16 bases between. From germline, CDR1 is MNHNS and CDR2 SASEGT. This CDR3 has 14 residues. The CDR3 reads CASSYNGGLQPQHF. For the CDR3, the DNA is TGTGCCAGCAGCTACAACGGGGGTTTGCAGCCCCAGCATTTT.

This clonotype was seen only a few times. The chain couples TRBV20-1 to TRBJ2-1; 10 nucleotides match TRBD2. Germline V gene sequence: CDR1 DFQATT, CDR2 SNEGSKA (reference sequence). Unmatched junction bases numbered 7, after V lost 1 base and J lost 7 bases. The CDR3 spans 15 residues. The CDR3 region is CSARVIAGGGNEQFF. The CDR3 nucleotides are TGCAGTGCTAGAGTGATAGCGGGAGGAGGTAATGAGCAGTTCTTC.

This clonotype was seen more than once but under ten times. Here the CDR3 DNA reads TGCAGTGGCATGGATTTTGTCACTGAAGCTTTCTTT. Translated: CSGMDFVTEAFF. The V gene is TRBV20-1, the J gene TRBJ1-1; D is ambiguous. In germline, CDR1 is DFQATT, CDR2 SNEGSKA (reference sequence). The CDR3 covers 12 residues. V lost 7 bases and J 4 bases, leaving 13 bases between the germline ends.

The V call is TRBV19, the J call TRBJ1-3, with D uncertain. CDR1 is LNHDA and CDR2 is SQIVND in the germline V gene (reference sequence). Trimming shortened V by 6 bases and J by 3 bases, and 9 bases separated the two germline ends. This CDR3 spans 13 amino acids. CDR3 protein: CASRGKGGNTIYF. The CDR3 DNA sequence: TGTGCCAGTAGGGGTAAAGGTGGAAACACCATATATTTT.

The J gene is TRBJ1-1, the V gene TRBV5-4; TRBD1 is a possible D gene (5 bases). The CDR3 is 14 amino acids. The germline V gene has CDR1 SGHNT and CDR2 YYREEE (reference sequence). V lost 4 bases, J lost 6 bases, and 16 bases lay in between. The CDR3 loop reads CASSPPGGASEAFF. The CDR3 region has the DNA TGTGCCAGCAGCCCTCCGGGAGGGGCATCTGAAGCTTTCTTT.

The CDR3 loop is CASSWGTGNSYEQYF. Written as DNA, the CDR3 is TGTGCCAGCAGCTGGGGGACGGGGAACTCCTACGAGCAGTACTTC. The chain uses TRBV12-3 or TRBV12-4 and TRBJ2-7; D is tentatively TRBD1 or TRBD2 (5 bases each). The V gene lost 6 bases and the J gene lost 0 bases, with 15 bases spanning the gap. The CDR3 loop spans 15 amino acids.

V is TRBV3-1 and J is TRBJ1-6; 9 nucleotides line up with TRBD1. The junction had 9 bases not matched to a gene; V was cut back by 3 bases and J by 9 bases. The germline gives CDR1 LGHDT, CDR2 YNNKEL (reference sequence). This CDR3 is built from 16 residues. CDR3 DNA sequence: TGTGCCAGCAGCCAGGCAGCGGGACAGGGCGTTTCACCCCTCCACTTT. This encodes CASSQAAGQGVSPLHF.

For the CDR3, the DNA is TGCAGCGCCTACGGGGCGTCCTACGAGCAGTACTTC. Translating gives CSAYGASYEQYF. The chain has TRBV20-1 and TRBJ2-7; TRBD1 or TRBD2 may be the D gene (5 bases each). Germline V gene sequence: CDR1 DFQATT, CDR2 SNEGSKA (reference sequence). CDR3 length equals 12 residues.